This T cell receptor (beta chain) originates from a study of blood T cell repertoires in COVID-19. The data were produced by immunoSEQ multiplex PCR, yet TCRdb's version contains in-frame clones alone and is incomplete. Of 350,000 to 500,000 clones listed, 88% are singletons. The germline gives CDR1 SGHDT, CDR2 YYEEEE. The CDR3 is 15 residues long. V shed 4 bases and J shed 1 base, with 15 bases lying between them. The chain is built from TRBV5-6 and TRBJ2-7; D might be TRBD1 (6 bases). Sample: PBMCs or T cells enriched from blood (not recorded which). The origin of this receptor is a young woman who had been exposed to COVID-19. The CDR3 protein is CASSPDRQVSYEQYF. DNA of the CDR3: TGTGCCAGCAGCCCTGACCGACAGGTTTCCTACGAGCAGTACTTC.